The 14 T cell receptor beta chains presented below share a single source sample, sequenced in a study of technical replicates of blood from a handful of donors. Only in-frame clones appear in the TCRdb table, and some are missing; sequencing was by immunoSEQ multiplex PCR. This table has tens of thousands of clones, 98% appearing once. Sequenced: T cells isolated from PBMCs. The receptors derive from a human donor in good health.

The chain employs TRBV25-1 and TRBJ2-7, with D possibly matching TRBD2 (5 bases). The germline gives CDR1 MGHDK, CDR2 SYGVNS. This CDR3 has 15 amino acids. The V end lost 4 bases, the J end lost 1 base, and 14 bases lay between the germline ends. CDR3 sequence: CASSGGSSSSYEQYF. Here the CDR3 DNA reads TGTGCCAGCAGTGGAGGGAGTTCTAGTTCCTACGAGCAGTACTTC.

This chain connects TRBV28 to TRBJ1-5, with 9 bases fitting TRBD1. Germline trimming cut 6 bases from V and 6 bases from J; bases unmatched to any gene: 12. Germline V gene sequence: CDR1 MDHEN, CDR2 SYDVKM. The CDR3 runs to 16 residues. CDR3 sequence (DNA): TGTGCCAGCAGGACCTCGGACAGGGGCAATAGTCAGCCCCAGCATTTT. Amino acids: CASRTSDRGNSQPQHF.

J is TRBJ2-3 and V is TRBV27; D not resolved. V was trimmed by 3 bases and J by 12 bases, leaving 7 bases between them. The CDR3 runs 10 residues. Germline V lookup: CDR1 MNHEY, CDR2 SMNVEV (reference sequence). CDR3 protein: CASSLWPQYF. CDR3 coding DNA: TGTGCCAGCAGTTTGTGGCCCCAGTATTTT.

This rearrangement joins TRBV10-2 to TRBJ2-3, with TRBD2 matching over 11 bases. Trimming cost V 8 bases and J 4 bases; bases outside gene matches: 5. The germline gives CDR1 WSHSY, CDR2 SAAADI. The CDR3 contains 14 residues. The DNA of the CDR3 is TGCGCCAGCTCACTAGCGGGGGAGCCAGATACGCAGTATTTT. It specifies CASSLAGEPDTQYF.

In this sample, this clone turned up once. V gene TRBV4-1 combines with J gene TRBJ2-3, with D possibly matching TRBD2 (6 bases). CDR1 is MGHRA and CDR2 is YSYEKL in the germline V gene. V lost 4 bases to trimming and J lost 0 bases, with 14 bases between them. The CDR3 loop spans 16 amino acids. The CDR3 nucleotides read TGCGCCAGCAGCCGAACGGGACTCTCGAGCACAGATACGCAGTATTTT. Translating it yields CASSRTGLSSTDTQYF.

The chain joins TRBV5-1 to TRBJ1-1, with D perhaps TRBD1 (6 bases). Germline-derived CDR1 and CDR2 are SGHRS and YFSETQ. The V end lost 3 bases, the J end lost 1 base, and 13 bases lay between the germline ends. The CDR3 length is 15 residues. As DNA, the CDR3 is TGCGCCAGCAGCTCGGGAAGGGGGAGGAACACTGAAGCTTTCTTT. It encodes CASSSGRGRNTEAFF.

The chain carries TRBV5-4 and TRBJ2-7; 8 bases match TRBD1. Germline CDR1 and CDR2: SGHNT and YYREEE (reference sequence). This CDR3 region has 14 residues. V lost 3 bases and J lost 6; bases outside the gene matches: 8. CDR3: CASSSGDRPGEQYF. In DNA, the CDR3 is TGTGCCAGCAGCTCAGGGGACAGGCCCGGCGAGCAGTACTTC.

This chain uses TRBV2 with TRBJ2-4; D is unclear. V lost 0 bases and J 5 bases, leaving 8 bases between the germline ends. The CDR3 covers 14 residues. Germline loops: CDR1 SNHLY, CDR2 FYNNEI. CDR3 in amino acids: CASSEALGQNIQYF. CDR3 bases: TGTGCCAGCAGTGAAGCGCTGGGCCAAAACATTCAGTACTTC.

The chain links TRBV5-1 to TRBJ2-7; D gene ambiguous. Per germline, CDR1 SGHRS and CDR2 YFSETQ. This CDR3 region has 12 residues. Deletions cut 1 base from V and 5 bases from J, with 7 bases between. DNA of the CDR3: TGCGCCAGCAGCTTGCCCCCTCACGAGCAGTACTTC. This codes for CASSLPPHEQYF.

The rearrangement joins TRBV5-6 to TRBJ2-7; 8 bases map to TRBD2. The CDR3 is 16 residues long. The V segment lost 1 base and the J segment 2 bases; nucleotides outside the gene matches: 8. The germline gives CDR1 SGHDT, CDR2 YYEEEE. The CDR3 region is CASSLMSSGHTYEQYF. Written as DNA, the CDR3 is TGTGCCAGCAGCTTGATGTCTAGCGGGCATACCTACGAGCAGTACTTC.

The rearrangement uses TRBV19 and TRBJ1-2, with 10 nucleotides matching TRBD1. With V trimmed by 5 bases and J by 7 bases, 7 bases remained unmatched. CDR1 is LNHDA, CDR2 SQIVND, per germline (reference sequence). The length of the CDR3 is 14 residues. DNA for the CDR3: TGTGCCAGTAGTTGGGGGACAGGGGAGACTGGCTACACCTTC. This translates into CASSWGTGETGYTF.

The chain uses TRBV29-1 and TRBJ2-7, with a weak D call TRBD2 (6 bases). Trimming removed 6 bases at V and 2 bases at J, with 23 bases between. The CDR3 is made up of 16 amino acids. The germline gives CDR1 SQVTM, CDR2 ANQGSEA. The CDR3 nucleotides read TGCAGCGTCGCGCAGGGTATTGGAGGGACGCCCTACGAGCAGTACTTC. Encoded protein: CSVAQGIGGTPYEQYF.

The V gene is TRBV5-5, the J gene TRBJ1-1; TRBD1 might be the D (5 bases). V was trimmed by 2 bases and J by 3 bases, leaving 14 bases between them. The CDR3 sequence is 15 residues long. The germline V gene has CDR1 SGHKS and CDR2 YYEKEE (reference sequence). The CDR3 DNA sequence: TGTGCCAGCAGCTTTACCACCACGGGGGACACTGAAGCTTTCTTT. Translating gives CASSFTTTGDTEAFF.

The chain carries TRBV6-1 and TRBJ1-2, with unresolved D. Looked up from germline, CDR1 is MNHNS and CDR2 is SASEGT. This CDR3 comprises 14 residues. V gave up 3 bases and J gave up 8 bases, with 16 bases separating them. CDR3 in amino acids: CASSEGGPSSGYTF. CDR3 in DNA: TGTGCCAGCAGTGAGGGAGGGCCCTCCTCCGGCTACACCTTC.